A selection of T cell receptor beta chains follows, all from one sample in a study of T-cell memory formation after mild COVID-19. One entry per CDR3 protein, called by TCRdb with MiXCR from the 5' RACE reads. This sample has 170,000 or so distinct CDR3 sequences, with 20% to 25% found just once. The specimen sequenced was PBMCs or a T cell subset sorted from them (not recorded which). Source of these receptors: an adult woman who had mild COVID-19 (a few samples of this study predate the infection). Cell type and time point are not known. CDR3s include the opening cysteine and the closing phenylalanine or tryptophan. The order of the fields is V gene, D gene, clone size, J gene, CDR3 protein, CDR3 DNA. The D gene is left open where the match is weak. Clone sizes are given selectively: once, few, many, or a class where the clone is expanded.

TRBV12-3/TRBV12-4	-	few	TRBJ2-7	CASSFQGMAYEQYF	TGTGCCAGCAGTTTCCAGGGGATGGCCTACGAGCAGTACTTC
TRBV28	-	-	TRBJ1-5	CASSFEGQLNQPQHF	TGTGCCAGCAGTTTCGAGGGCCAGTTGAATCAGCCCCAGCATTTT
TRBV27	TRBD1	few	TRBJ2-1	CASRWAGTANNEQFF	TGTGCCAGCAGGTGGGCCGGGACAGCAAACAATGAGCAGTTCTTC
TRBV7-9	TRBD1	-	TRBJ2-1	CASRLFRDSPYNEQFF	TGTGCCAGCAGATTATTCCGGGACAGCCCCTACAATGAGCAGTTCTTC
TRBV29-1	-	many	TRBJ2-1	CSVYPGGDNEQFF	TGCAGCGTTTACCCAGGGGGGGACAATGAGCAGTTCTTC
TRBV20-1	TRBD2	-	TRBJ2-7	CSAREVAGGIYEQYF	TGCAGTGCTAGAGAAGTAGCGGGGGGGATTTACGAGCAGTACTTC
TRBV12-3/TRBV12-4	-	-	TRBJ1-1	CASSPGGDGANTEAFF	TGTGCCAGCAGCCCCGGGGGTGACGGGGCGAACACTGAAGCTTTCTTT
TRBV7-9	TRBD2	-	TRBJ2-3	CASSLAPQREEADTQYF	TGTGCCAGCAGCTTAGCTCCCCAGCGGGAGGAGGCAGATACGCAGTATTTT
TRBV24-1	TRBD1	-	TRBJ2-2	CATSDFPGQGYTGELFF	TGTGCCACCAGTGATTTTCCGGGACAGGGGTACACCGGGGAGCTGTTTTTT
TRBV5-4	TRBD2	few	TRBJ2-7	CASSPTLTSGPYEQYF	TGTGCCAGCAGTCCTACCCTGACTAGCGGTCCCTACGAGCAGTACTTC
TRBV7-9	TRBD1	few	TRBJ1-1	CASSSGQGATEAFF	TGTGCCAGCAGCTCGGGACAGGGGGCCACTGAAGCTTTCTTT
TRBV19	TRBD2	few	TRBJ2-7	CASSISHRTSGVYEQYF	TGTGCCAGTAGTATTAGCCACCGGACTAGCGGAGTCTACGAGCAGTACTTC
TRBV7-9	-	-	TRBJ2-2	CASSTPAGARTGELFF	TGTGCCAGCAGCACCCCTGCGGGGGCGAGGACCGGGGAGCTGTTTTTT
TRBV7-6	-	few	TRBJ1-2	CASSPFGGAGGYTF	TGTGCCAGCAGCCCCTTTGGGGGGGCCGGTGGCTACACCTTC
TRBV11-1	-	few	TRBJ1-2	CASSSPGHLGYTF	TGTGCCAGCAGCTCCCCGGGACATCTGGGCTACACCTTC
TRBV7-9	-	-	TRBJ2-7	CASVGPLGGYEQYF	TGTGCCAGTGTTGGCCCTTTAGGCGGCTACGAGCAGTACTTC
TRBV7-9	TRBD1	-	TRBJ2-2	CASKGTGTNTGELFF	TGTGCCAGCAAGGGGACAGGGACCAACACCGGGGAGCTGTTTTTT
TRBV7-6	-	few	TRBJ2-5	CASSVGGFSETQYF	TGTGCCAGCAGCGTTGGGGGCTTTTCGGAGACCCAGTACTTC
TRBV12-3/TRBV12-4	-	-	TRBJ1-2	CASSFGLARNNYGYTF	TGTGCCAGCAGTTTTGGTCTGGCCCGTAATAACTATGGCTACACCTTC
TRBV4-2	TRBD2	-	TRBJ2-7	CASSQEGLAAYEQYF	TGTGCCAGCAGCCAGGAGGGACTAGCGGCCTACGAGCAGTACTTC
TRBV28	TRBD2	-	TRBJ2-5	CASSPLASGTETQYF	TGTGCCAGCAGTCCCCTGGCTAGCGGCACGGAGACCCAGTACTTC
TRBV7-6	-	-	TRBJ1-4	CASSLEPGAGEKLFF	TGTGCCAGCAGCTTAGAACCAGGAGCGGGGGAAAAACTGTTTTTT
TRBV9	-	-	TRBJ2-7	CASSVEGRGPYEQYF	TGTGCCAGCAGCGTAGAAGGACGGGGGCCCTACGAGCAGTACTTC
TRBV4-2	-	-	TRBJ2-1	CASSQNGNEQFF	TGTGCCAGCAGCCAAAACGGCAATGAGCAGTTCTTC
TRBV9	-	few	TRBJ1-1	CASSSRGGMGTEAFF	TGTGCCAGCAGCTCCCGTGGAGGGATGGGCACTGAAGCTTTCTTT
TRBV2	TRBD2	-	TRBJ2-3	CASSRGGSYTDTQYF	TGTGCCAGCAGTCGGGGGGGCTCTTACACAGATACGCAGTATTTT
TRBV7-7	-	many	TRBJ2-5	CASSSNPAEKTQYF	TGTGCCAGCAGCTCAAACCCTGCAGAGAAGACCCAGTACTTC